This is a list of T cell receptor beta chains from one sample in a study of PD-1 blockade in mismatch repair-deficient tumors. Sequencing was performed with immunoSEQ multiplex PCR; in TCRdb, only in-frame clones are kept and a portion is missing. The sample has about 68,000 clones, around 73% seen once. The specimen comprised peripheral blood, sampled 2 weeks after starting pembrolizumab. The receptor set was obtained from an adult with mismatch repair-deficient cancer. Each CDR3 is given with its conserved first and last residue. A D gene is named only where the DNA matches it firmly. The size field is filled for only some rows; it gives once, few, many or a size class.

D gene	V gene	clone size	J gene	CDR3 DNA	CDR3 protein
TRBD2	TRBV5-4	.	TRBJ2-7	TGTGCCAGCAGCCCTGGCGGCGGGAGCTCCTACGAGCAGTACTTC	CASSPGGGSSYEQYF
TRBD1	TRBV10-3	.	TRBJ2-7	TGTGCCATCAGTCCGGGACAGGGGGTCTCCTACGAGCAGTACTTC	CAISPGQGVSYEQYF
TRBD2	TRBV2	.	TRBJ2-1	TGTGCCAGCAGTCTTGGGACTAGCGGGAGCAATGAGCAGTTCTTC	CASSLGTSGSNEQFF
TRBD1	TRBV7-9	.	TRBJ1-1	TGTGCCAGCAGCTGGGGACAGCCTGAAGCTTTCTTT	CASSWGQPEAFF
.	TRBV2	.	TRBJ1-1	TGTGCCAGCAGTAGGGGGGTGAGTAACACTGAAGCTTTCTTT	CASSRGVSNTEAFF
.	TRBV5-6	many	TRBJ1-2	TGTGCCAGCAGCTTGGATCCCCAGGGATACTATGGCTACACCTTC	CASSLDPQGYYGYTF
.	TRBV27	.	TRBJ2-4	TGTGCCAGCAGGGAGGAGATAGCCAAAAACATTCAGTACTTC	CASREEIAKNIQYF
.	TRBV7-9	many	TRBJ2-7	TGTGCCAGCAGTCAAGGCCCCGGCAGGGCGGGCGAGCAGTACTTC	CASSQGPGRAGEQYF
.	TRBV30	medium-sized	TRBJ2-2	TGTGCCTGGAGCCCGCTAGGACCCGGGGAGCTGTTTTTT	CAWSPLGPGELFF
.	TRBV27	.	TRBJ1-3	TGTGCCAGCAGTCCCCGCGGGGGAAGTGGAAACACCATATATTTT	CASSPRGGSGNTIYF
TRBD1	TRBV19	few	TRBJ1-3	TGTGCCAGTAGCGAGGGGGCGTTCGGAAACACCATATATTTT	CASSEGAFGNTIYF
.	TRBV30	.	TRBJ1-1	TGTGCCTGGAACCTTGGACAGAAGAACACTGAAGCTTTCTTT	CAWNLGQKNTEAFF
.	TRBV15	.	TRBJ1-4	TGTGCCACCAGCAAGGACCGCACAACTAATGAAAAACTGTTTTTT	CATSKDRTTNEKLFF
.	TRBV28	.	TRBJ1-1	TGTGCCAGCAGTTTATTGGTCCTCGAACGGAGTGAAGCTTTCTTT	CASSLLVLERSEAFF
.	TRBV27	.	TRBJ2-3	TGTGCCAGCAGTTGGGGCGGCGTGGGGCCAGATACGCAGTATTTT	CASSWGGVGPDTQYF
.	TRBV5-6	.	TRBJ2-7	TGTGCCAGCAGCTTCATAAAGACCTACGAGCAGTACTTC	CASSFIKTYEQYF
TRBD2	TRBV11-2	.	TRBJ2-3	TGTGCCAGCAGCTTAAGTGGGAGGGCCGCGGATACGCAGTATTTT	CASSLSGRAADTQYF
.	TRBV11-1	once	TRBJ2-3	TGTGCCAGCAGCTTAAACCCAGTAGCTGATACGCAGTATTTT	CASSLNPVADTQYF
TRBD2	TRBV28	.	TRBJ2-7	TGTGCCAGCAGTGCTCGGACTAGCGGAAGGTACGAGCAGTACTTC	CASSARTSGRYEQYF
TRBD1	TRBV7-9	.	TRBJ1-4	TGTGCCAGCAGCGAGCGGACAGGGTCTAATGAAAAACTGTTTTTT	CASSERTGSNEKLFF
.	TRBV7-2	.	TRBJ2-3	TGTGCCAGCAGCTCTGGGACGCGAACGCAGTATTTT	CASSSGTRTQYF
.	TRBV5-1	.	TRBJ1-6	TGCGCCAGCAGCTTGCAACAAACTAATTCACCCCTCCACTTT	CASSLQQTNSPLHF
.	TRBV18	.	TRBJ2-2	TGTGCCAGCTCACCCCTTCAAGGTGGCAACACCGGGGAGCTGTTTTTT	CASSPLQGGNTGELFF
TRBD2	TRBV14	.	TRBJ2-5	TGTGCCAGCAGCCAGGGGAGGGGAGAGACCCAGTACTTC	CASSQGRGETQYF
TRBD2	TRBV4-3	.	TRBJ2-1	TGCGCCAGCAGCCAAGAGGGGTTAGCGGGAGCGGGGAATGAGCAGTTCTTC	CASSQEGLAGAGNEQFF
.	TRBV5-4	.	TRBJ2-3	TGTGCCAGCAGCAACAAACGGGACAACACAGATACGCAGTATTTT	CASSNKRDNTDTQYF
.	TRBV6-4	once	TRBJ2-1	TGTGCCAGCAGATTACCGGGACCCCGGGGGTTCTTC	CASRLPGPRGFF
.	TRBV19	.	TRBJ2-6	TGTGCCAGTAGTATAGCTGGGTCTGGGGCCAACGTCCTGACTTTC	CASSIAGSGANVLTF